Below are 30 T cell receptor beta chains sequenced from a single sample in a study of CD8 T cells in ankylosing spondylitis (dated by TCRdb to about 2017). The research as a whole found: Blood from ankylosing spondylitis patients appeared to be characterized by a TCR beta motif composed of about eight highly homologous amino acid variants.

The library was produced with 5' RACE. The run used an Illumina HiSeq 2500. TCRdb took the public reads, trimmed them with fastp at Q25, ran MiXCR for clone calling and kept in-frame beta chains. Entries that share a CDR3 protein sequence are merged under the most common genes and DNA. The sample contains a few hundred thousand distinct CDR3 sequences, 15% to 20% of them found a single time. The ten largest account for roughly 43% of the sample. No antigen is known for these receptors. The sample taken for sequencing was blood, either unsorted or a sorted T cell fraction (not recorded which). All receptors come from a male donor with ankylosing spondylitis.

The chain recombines TRBV28 with TRBJ2-3; TRBD1 agrees at 7 bases. Germline lookup yields CDR1 MDHEN and CDR2 SYDVKM. The length of the CDR3 is 16 residues. The V and J ends lost 1 base and 1 base, in that order; junction bases with no gene match: 5. CDR3 sequence reads: CASSLYHDRGTDTQYF. CDR3 sequence (DNA): TGTGCCAGCAGTTTATATCATGACAGGGGCACAGATACGCAGTATTTT. Looking up the rest from reference TRBV28 and TRBJ2-3 gives the full variable domain: DVKVTQSSRYLVKRTGEKVFLECVQDMDHENMFWYRQDPGLGLRLIYFSYDVKMKEKGDIPEGYSVSREKKERFSLILESASTNQTSMYLCASSLYHDRGTDTQYFGPGTRLTVL.

The gene calls are TRBV2 and TRBJ2-7, with D perhaps matching TRBD2 (6 bases). The CDR3 runs 17 residues. Trimming shortened V by 2 bases and J by 2 bases, and 19 bases separated the two germline ends. Germline-derived CDR1 and CDR2 are SNHLY and FYNNEI. CDR3 in amino acids: CASSELTGRKIPYEQYF. The CDR3 coding sequence is TGTGCCAGCAGTGAACTCACCGGGAGAAAAATTCCCTACGAGCAGTACTTC.

This clonotype was seen only a few times. The CDR3 is CASSQFNRDYEQYF. The DNA of the CDR3 is TGTGCCAGCAGCCAATTTAACAGGGACTACGAGCAGTACTTC. This chain links TRBV14 with TRBJ2-7, with D possibly matching TRBD1 (6 bases). The V and J ends lost 2 bases and 3 bases respectively, with 11 bases between them. Germline CDR1 reads SGHDN; CDR2 reads FVKESK. This CDR3 comprises 14 residues.

In this sample, this clonotype turned up a few times. The CDR3 protein is CASEDMGGKNIQYF. In nucleotides, the CDR3 is TGTGCCAGCGAGGATATGGGGGGAAAAAACATTCAGTACTTC. The chain combines TRBV12-3 or TRBV12-4 with TRBJ2-4; D perhaps matches TRBD2 (6 bases). Between the trimmed V and J ends, which lost 8 bases and 4 bases, there was a span of 15 bases. The CDR3 extends over 14 amino acids.

This clonotype has more than one count but fewer than ten. This sequence joins TRBV3-1 and TRBJ2-5; 11 bases agree with TRBD2. The CDR3 is made up of 16 amino acids. The ends lost 4 bases at V and 1 base at J; junction bases unmatched: 5. CDR1 and CDR2 (germline): LGHDT, YNNKEL (reference sequence). The CDR3 region is CASSPLAGGRQETQYF. The CDR3 DNA follows: TGTGCCAGCAGCCCGCTAGCGGGAGGCCGCCAAGAGACCCAGTACTTC.

This clonotype was seen repeatedly, ten times or more. The chain is built from TRBV27 and TRBJ2-7; weak D call: TRBD1 (6 bases). The CDR3 is 13 amino acids. The V end was cut by 6 bases, the J end by 1 base, with 10 bases between. Germline V CDR1 and CDR2: MNHEY, SMNVEV (reference sequence). CDR3 in amino acids: CASSLQGSYEQYF. The CDR3 DNA reads TGTGCCAGCAGCTTACAGGGATCCTACGAGCAGTACTTC.

This clonotype was seen more than once but under ten times. The V gene is TRBV7-9, the J gene TRBJ2-7; 7 positions match TRBD1. This CDR3 has 14 amino acids. Germline assignment: CDR1 SEHNR and CDR2 FQNEAQ (reference sequence). V shed 5 bases and J 3 bases; nucleotides not matched to a gene: 7. CDR3 sequence: CASSETGRIYEQYF. CDR3 DNA sequence: TGTGCCAGCAGCGAGACAGGGCGCATCTACGAGCAGTACTTC.

V gene TRBV28 combines with J gene TRBJ1-5, with 8 bases identical to TRBD1. V lost 6 bases, J lost 3 bases, and 10 bases stayed unmatched. This CDR3 is built from 16 residues. Looked up from germline, CDR1 is MDHEN and CDR2 is SYDVKM. CDR3 region: CASRASGQGLNQPQHF. CDR3 sequence (DNA): TGTGCCAGCAGAGCCTCCGGACAGGGCCTCAATCAGCCCCAGCATTTT.

The rearrangement joins TRBV3-1 to TRBJ2-5; D possibly corresponds to TRBD1 (7 bases). The germline V gene encodes CDR1 LGHDT and CDR2 YNNKEL (reference sequence). Between the trimmed V and J ends, which lost 0 bases and 5 bases, there was a span of 19 bases. The CDR3 length is 17 residues. In DNA form, the CDR3 reads TGTGCCAGCAGCCAAGAGCCCCTAGCGACAGGGATGGAGACCCAGTACTTC. Its protein product is CASSQEPLATGMETQYF.

This clonotype was seen a handful of times. The chain couples TRBV12-5 to TRBJ2-6, with unresolved D. Trimming stripped 2 bases from V and 4 bases from J, with 21 bases between. The CDR3 sequence is 19 residues long. The germline CDR1 and CDR2 sequences are LGHNT and FRNRAP. DNA for the CDR3: TGTGCTAGTGGTTTGTGGGCAGATGTGTTCCCCGAGGGGGCCAACGTCCTGACTTTC. Protein: CASGLWADVFPEGANVLTF.

J is TRBJ1-2 and V is TRBV28, with 8 bases fitting TRBD1. V lost 2 bases, J lost 5 bases, and 4 bases stayed unmatched. CDR1 MDHEN and CDR2 SYDVKM come from the germline V gene. This CDR3 contains 14 residues. Here the CDR3 DNA reads TGTGCCAGCAGTTTAGGACAGGGTGAATATGGCTACACCTTC. Amino acid sequence: CASSLGQGEYGYTF.

V is TRBV9 and J is TRBJ2-6; tentatively, D is TRBD1 (6 bases). Trimming cost V 3 bases and J 2 bases, with 15 bases left between them. CDR1 is SGDLS, CDR2 YYNGEE, per germline. The CDR3 is 17 amino acids. DNA for the CDR3: TGTGCCAGCAGCGAAACAGGGTTCAGAACTGGGGCCAACGTCCTGACTTTC. It encodes CASSETGFRTGANVLTF.

The chain couples TRBV30 to TRBJ1-1, with D unresolved. Germline-derived CDR1 and CDR2 are GTSNPN and SVGIG (reference sequence). This CDR3 comprises 12 residues. V was pared by 4 bases and J by 1 base, with 7 bases between. The CDR3 region has the DNA TGTGCCTGGACAGATTCGAACACTGAAGCTTTCTTT. It yields the protein CAWTDSNTEAFF. The full variable domain, with the rest looked up from reference TRBV30 and TRBJ1-1, is SQTIHQWPATLVQPVGSPLSLECTVEGTSNPNLYWYRQAAGRGLQLLFYSVGIGQISSEVPQNLSASRPQDRQFILSSKKLLLSDSGFYLCAWTDSNTEAFFGQGTRLTVV.

This chain joins TRBV11-2 and TRBJ1-2; D gene unclear. This CDR3 contains 15 residues. CDR1 is SGHAT, CDR2 FQNNGV, per germline. Trimming cost V 0 bases and J 3 bases, with 11 bases left between them. Here the CDR3 reads CASSLDPGRYYGYTF. Written as DNA, the CDR3 is TGTGCCAGCAGCTTAGATCCGGGCAGGTACTATGGCTACACCTTC.

This clonotype turned up a few times. V gene TRBV27 combines with J gene TRBJ1-5; D unresolved. The CDR3 extends over 13 amino acids. Germline CDR1 MNHEY, CDR2 SMNVEV (reference sequence). The germline V and J ends were trimmed by 0 bases and 4 bases, with 4 bases remaining between them. The CDR3 DNA is TGTGCCAGCAGTTTATCGACGAATCAGCCCCAGCATTTT. Residues: CASSLSTNQPQHF.

The rearrangement links TRBV5-4 to TRBJ2-3; the match to TRBD2 covers 7 bases. This CDR3 contains 14 residues. The J segment lost 5 bases and the V segment lost 0 bases, leaving 3 bases of the junction unmatched. Germline V gene data show CDR1 as SGHNT and CDR2 as YYREEE (reference sequence). The CDR3, as DNA: TGTGCCAGCAGCTTGGAGCCGGGGGGAGATACGCAGTATTTT. Translating gives CASSLEPGGDTQYF.

V is TRBV28 and J is TRBJ2-1, with 9 bases identical to TRBD2. The V and J ends lost 4 bases and 9 bases, in that order; junction bases with no gene match: 7. Germline V gene data show CDR1 as MDHEN and CDR2 as SYDVKM. The CDR3 consists of 14 residues. The CDR3 sequence is CASSWASGNAEQFF. The CDR3 DNA reads as TGTGCCAGCAGTTGGGCTAGCGGGAACGCTGAGCAGTTCTTC.

This clonotype was counted between two and nine times. The CDR3 DNA sequence: TGTGCCAGCCGAGGGGGGGGCCTCGAGCAGTACTTC. Encoded protein: CASRGGGLEQYF. The chain recombines TRBV28 with TRBJ2-7; D possibly corresponds to TRBD2 (7 bases). The CDR3 is 12 residues long. CDR1 is MDHEN and CDR2 is SYDVKM in the germline V gene. V lost 8 bases, J lost 6 bases, and 14 bases lay in between.

The chain joins TRBV4-3 to TRBJ2-1; D possibly corresponds to TRBD1 (6 bases). Trimming shortened V by 3 bases and J by 7 bases, and 10 bases separated the two germline ends. The CDR3 consists of 13 residues. The germline gives CDR1 LGHNA, CDR2 YSLEER. CDR3 sequence: CASSQSTGNEQFF. In nucleotides, the CDR3 is TGCGCCAGCAGCCAGTCAACAGGGAATGAGCAGTTCTTC.

This clonotype was seen only a few times. The gene calls are TRBV5-1 and TRBJ1-1, with 9 positions matching TRBD1. With 0 bases clipped from V and 6 bases from J, the junction kept 3 bases outside the gene matches. The CDR3 covers 14 residues. Germline V CDR1 and CDR2: SGHRS, YFSETQ. DNA of the CDR3: TGCGCCAGCAGCTTGGGACAGGGGGTACCTGAAGCTTTCTTT. Residues: CASSLGQGVPEAFF.

The J gene is TRBJ2-7, the V gene TRBV7-3, with no clear D. V lost 5 bases, J lost 0 bases, and 11 bases lay in between. Germline values: CDR1 SGHTA, CDR2 FQGTGA. The CDR3 sequence is 14 residues long. In DNA form, the CDR3 reads TGTGCCAGCAGCCCCCACCCGGGCTCCTACGAGCAGTACTTC. Translated, it gives CASSPHPGSYEQYF.

This clonotype was recorded many times. The chain is built from TRBV5-1 and TRBJ1-3; D is undetermined. CDR1 SGHRS and CDR2 YFSETQ come from the germline V gene. The CDR3 has 17 residues. V gave up 0 bases and J gave up 0 bases, with 13 bases separating them. CDR3 nucleotide sequence: TGCGCCAGCAGCTTGGATTTGGCGTCGATCTCTGGAAACACCATATATTTT. This gives the protein CASSLDLASISGNTIYF.

The chain couples TRBV4-3 to TRBJ2-7, with 10 bases that match TRBD2. The CDR3 totals 17 residues. Looked up from germline, CDR1 is LGHNA and CDR2 is YSLEER. J lost 7 bases, V lost 0 bases, and 12 bases had no gene match. The CDR3 nucleotides read TGCGCCAGCAGCCAAGATAAGTCTAGCGGGGGCTTAGGAGAGCAGTACTTC. Translating it yields CASSQDKSSGGLGEQYF.

The V gene is TRBV29-1, the J gene TRBJ1-4; no definite D call. V dropped 4 bases and J dropped 3 bases, with 6 bases sitting between them. Germline V gene lookup returns CDR1 SQVTM and CDR2 ANQGSEA. This CDR3 has 12 amino acids. The DNA for the CDR3 is TGCAGCGTTGTAACTTCTAATGAAAAACTGTTTTTT. Protein product: CSVVTSNEKLFF.

J is TRBJ1-1 and V is TRBV12-3 or TRBV12-4; perhaps TRBD1 as D (5 bases). The CDR3 runs to 14 residues. V lost 5 bases and J lost 5, with 15 bases in between. CDR3 nucleotides: TGTGCCAGCAGTCCGGGGGGGGGTTGGACTGAAGCTTTCTTT. Encoded protein: CASSPGGGWTEAFF.

The chain recombines TRBV6-5 with TRBJ1-2; TRBD1 agrees at 7 bases. The CDR3 length is 15 residues. CDR1 is MNHEY, CDR2 SVGAGI, per germline. The V and J ends lost 1 base and 4 bases, in that order; junction bases with no gene match: 6. The CDR3 spells CASSYFLDRAYGYTF. The CDR3 DNA is TGTGCCAGCAGTTACTTCCTAGACAGGGCCTATGGCTACACCTTC.

The chain links TRBV20-1 to TRBJ2-1; 9 nucleotides match TRBD2. Germline values: CDR1 DFQATT, CDR2 SNEGSKA (reference sequence). Trimming removed 3 bases from V and 4 bases from J; junction bases left unmatched: 7. CDR3 length equals 15 residues. Here the CDR3 reads CSASGGGGVYNEQFF. CDR3 coding DNA: TGCAGTGCTAGCGGCGGCGGGGGGGTTTACAATGAGCAGTTCTTC.

This clonotype was counted between two and nine times. The chain uses TRBV9 and TRBJ2-7; D possibly corresponds to TRBD2 (7 bases). Germline V gene sequence: CDR1 SGDLS, CDR2 YYNGEE. Trimming stripped 0 bases from V and 0 bases from J, with 13 bases between. The CDR3 is made up of 16 amino acids. Here the CDR3 reads CASSVGAGDYSYEQYF. In nucleotides, the CDR3 is TGTGCCAGCAGCGTAGGGGCAGGGGACTACTCCTACGAGCAGTACTTC.

This clonotype appeared many times. This rearrangement joins TRBV9 to TRBJ2-3, with D maybe TRBD1 (6 bases). Trimming pared 9 bases from V and 4 bases from J, leaving 15 bases between. Germline values: CDR1 SGDLS, CDR2 YYNGEE. CDR3 length: 13 residues. The CDR3: CATQGVGADTQYF. In nucleotides, the CDR3 is TGTGCCACACAGGGTGTAGGGGCAGATACGCAGTATTTT.

In its sample, this clonotype was seen a few times. At one end, the junction sequence differs from germline, possibly due to a read error. V is TRBV5-1 and J is TRBJ2-7; no firm D call. Germline V lookup: CDR1 SGHRS, CDR2 YFSETQ. The length of the CDR3 is 12 residues. In nucleotides, the CDR3 is TGCGCCAGCAGCTTAAGTTCCTCCGAGCAGTACTTC. It encodes CASSLSSSEQYF.